This T cell receptor beta chain was retrieved from a study of blood T cell repertoires in COVID-19. As for the study in general: Specimens from acute and convalescent COVID-19 originated in the United States, Italy and Spain. T cells, B-cell-depleted T cells, or PBMCs supplied cDNA or gDNA.

Original handling: Nucleated cell number was recorded as an estimate derived from reference gene primer amplification. The method was immunoSEQ multiplex PCR; TCRdb's version includes in-frame clones alone and lacks a portion of them. Clone size and V and J calls were adopted from that table, with D and trimming inferred from the DNA. The data contain some 110,000 clones, roughly 80% of them singletons. This CDR3 contains 16 residues. Looked up from germline, CDR1 is SGHRS and CDR2 is YFSETQ. V lost 0 bases to trimming and J lost 1 base, with 12 bases between them. Specimen: peripheral blood. The V gene is TRBV5-1, the J gene TRBJ2-3; D is uncertain. This receptor was obtained from a woman aged 80 or over with acute or convalescent COVID-19. CDR3 protein: CASSLGSPSRTDTQYF. The CDR3 coding sequence is TGCGCCAGCAGCTTGGGTAGTCCTTCACGCACAGATACGCAGTATTTT.